This T cell receptor beta chain was recorded in a study of response to subunit inactivated influenza vaccine. Study-wide findings and caveats: Researchers suggested that each seasonal influenza vaccination recruits few new T cells.

This clonotype was counted only a few times. Its specificity is not known. This CDR3 has 15 residues. The V segment lost 6 bases and the J segment 0 bases; nucleotides outside the gene matches: 4. Germline loops: CDR1 MNHNS, CDR2 SASEGT. From the RT-PCR reads, TCRdb called clonotypes with MiXCR, one entry per CDR3 protein. The sample contains about 180,000 distinct CDR3 sequences, roughly 8.7% of which appear only once. This clonotype was obtained from a man aged 50-60 years who received an inactivated influenza vaccine. The specimen was non-naive T cells sorted from PBMCs, collected on the day of vaccination. This chain connects TRBV6-1 to TRBJ2-1; 8 nucleotides align to TRBD1. CDR3 sequence reads: CASSDRGSSYNEQFF. The CDR3 nucleotides are TGTGCCAGCAGCGACAGGGGCAGCTCCTACAATGAGCAGTTCTTC.